This TCR beta chain derives from a study of shared clonotypes between healthy human individuals. With respect to this clone: Its antigen is not known.

Whole-study results and caveats: What naive subsets generally showed was a larger estimated richness than memory subsets showed.

Per sorted-subset replicate PCR, input was about 180 ng DNA, representing roughly 30,000 T cell genomes. Measured with immunoSEQ multiplex PCR; TCRdb has only the in-frame clones, and not every one. There are a few hundred thousand clones in the sample; approximately 97% occur only once, and roughly 0.055% lies in the top ten. Everyone who donated was a Caucasian adult who lived in Nashville, Tennessee. This CDR3 has 14 amino acids. The germline V gene has CDR1 SGHTA and CDR2 FQGNSA. V was clipped by 0 bases and J by 1 base, with 6 bases between them. The chain joins TRBV7-2 to TRBJ1-1, with D uncertain. This clonotype originated in a woman in her twenties or thirties in good health. The sample consisted of naive CD4+ T cells sorted from blood. Subset of the sample: CD45RA+ positively selected. For the CDR3, the DNA is TGTGCCAGCAGCTTAGCAGGCCAGAACACTGAAGCTTTCTTT. Translated, it gives CASSLAGQNTEAFF. The full variable domain, its missing parts supplied by reference TRBV7-2 and TRBJ1-1, is GAGVSQSPSNKVTEKGKDVELRCDPISGHTALYWYRQSLGQGLEFLIYFQGNSAPDKSGLPSDRFSAERTGGSVSTLTIQRTQQEDSAVYLCASSLAGQNTEAFFGQGTRLTVV.